The rows below give T cell receptor beta chains drawn from one sample of a study of blood T cell repertoires in COVID-19. TCRdb's table, derived via immunoSEQ multiplex PCR, lists solely in-frame clones and lacks some. This repertoire shows under 80,000 clones, 86% found once; its top ten account for about 4.3%. Sequences were obtained from peripheral blood. The receptors were sampled from a man aged 50-60 years with active COVID-19. The conserved cysteine and the conserved F or W are not part of the CDR3 here.

J gene,V gene,CDR3 protein
TRBJ1-2,TRBV4-2,ASSQDPPARGLNYGYT
TRBJ2-7,TRBV19,ASSITGATYEQY
TRBJ1-1,TRBV10-3,AISGGQGARNTEAF
TRBJ1-5,TRBV10-3,AISETGASSNQPQH
TRBJ1-1,TRBV7-9,ASSLDSPWAF
TRBJ1-3,TRBV9,ASSETGAGNTIY
TRBJ2-5,TRBV3-1/TRBV3-2,ASSYGFKETQY
TRBJ2-4,TRBV4-2,ASSPVSDNTASGSPKNIQY
TRBJ1-1,TRBV28,ASSYVRGGAGEAF
TRBJ1-5,TRBV19,ASSSYGLQPQH
TRBJ2-7,TRBV10-3,AISGTSGRVWGSYEQY
TRBJ2-3,TRBV28,ASSLSAPGGTQY
TRBJ1-2,TRBV28,ASTVAPGTPGLSGYT
TRBJ2-2,TRBV29-1,SVYPGQGVLTGELF
TRBJ2-3,TRBV11-3,ASSRGRGLAGGNVDTQY
TRBJ2-7,TRBV5-5,ASSLAKSSGVYEQY
TRBJ1-1,TRBV7-3,ASKGRGTEAF
TRBJ2-1,TRBV27,ASSPSYNEQF
TRBJ2-3,TRBV19,ASSMGLAGSPTDTQY
TRBJ2-3,TRBV11-2,ASRLAGTDTQY
TRBJ1-5,TRBV7-2,ASSDRVGQPQH
TRBJ2-5,TRBV5-5,ASSSAGTSSRGTQY
TRBJ1-3,TRBV7-2,ASSLAGGFYSGNTIY
TRBJ1-5,TRBV9,ASSVATNQPQH
TRBJ2-2,TRBV9,ASSVGGSNTGELF
TRBJ1-5,TRBV19,ASSIRGGVRPQH
TRBJ1-1,TRBV28,ASSPPQNLNTEAF
TRBJ1-5,TRBV2,ASKGQGGSNQPQH
TRBJ2-1,TRBV2,ASSDPGLQF
TRBJ2-7,TRBV28,ASSSRTSGTSWDEQY
TRBJ1-2,TRBV7-2,ASSLVPGDGYT
TRBJ1-4,TRBV27,ASSRQGNEKLF
TRBJ2-5,TRBV5-8,ASSPWDFAETQY
TRBJ2-3,TRBV9,ASRWRDHTDTQY
TRBJ2-7,TRBV30,AWRGADSYEQY
TRBJ1-1,TRBV2,ASSGPWGGNTEAF
TRBJ2-3,TRBV19,ATAPIAGGRTQY